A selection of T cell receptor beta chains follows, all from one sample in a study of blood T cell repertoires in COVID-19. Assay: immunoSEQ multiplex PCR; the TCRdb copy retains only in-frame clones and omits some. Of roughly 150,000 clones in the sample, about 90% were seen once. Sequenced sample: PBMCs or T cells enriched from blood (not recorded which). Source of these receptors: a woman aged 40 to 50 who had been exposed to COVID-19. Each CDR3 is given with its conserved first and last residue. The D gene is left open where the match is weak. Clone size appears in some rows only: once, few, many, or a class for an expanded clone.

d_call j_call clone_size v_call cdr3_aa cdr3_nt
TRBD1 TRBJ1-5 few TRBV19 CASSTGGSFEPQHF TGTGCCAGTAGTACAGGGGGGAGTTTCGAACCCCAGCATTTT
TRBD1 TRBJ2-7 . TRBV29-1 CSVGGTGIVDEQYF TGCAGCGTTGGAGGGACAGGGATTGTCGACGAGCAGTACTTC
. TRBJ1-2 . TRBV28 CASTPGYSNYGYTF TGTGCCAGCACCCCAGGTTACTCTAACTATGGCTACACCTTC
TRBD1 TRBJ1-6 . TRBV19 CASRKGQLNSPLHF TGTGCCAGTCGAAAGGGACAGCTCAATTCACCCCTCCACTTT
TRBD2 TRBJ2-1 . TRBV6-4 CASSKSSGGFNEQFF TGTGCCAGCAGTAAATCTAGCGGGGGTTTCAATGAGCAGTTCTTC
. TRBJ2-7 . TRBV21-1 CASSLGQAHHEQYF TGTGCCAGCAGCCTAGGACAGGCACATCACGAGCAGTACTTC
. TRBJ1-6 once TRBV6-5 CASRTHGGIDSPLHF TGTGCCAGCAGAACCCACGGGGGGATCGATTCACCCCTCCACTTT
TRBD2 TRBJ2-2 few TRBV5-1 CASTLAGGQQVERGTVTGELFF TGCGCCAGCACGCTTGCGGGGGGACAACAGGTTGAGCGGGGAACGGTAACCGGGGAGCTGTTTTTT
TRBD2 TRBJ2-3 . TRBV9 CASSAGLSGGTDTQYF TGTGCCAGCAGCGCCGGACTGAGCGGGGGGACAGATACGCAGTATTTT
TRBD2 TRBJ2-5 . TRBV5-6 CASSFAGGEQETQYF TGTGCCAGCAGCTTCGCGGGAGGAGAGCAAGAGACCCAGTACTTC
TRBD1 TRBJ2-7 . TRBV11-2 CASSSYRGTAYEQYF TGTGCCAGCAGCTCCTACAGGGGGACTGCCTACGAGCAGTACTTC
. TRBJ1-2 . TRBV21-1 CARATFWDRSSNYGYTF TGTGCCAGGGCGACGTTCTGGGACAGATCTTCTAACTATGGCTACACCTTC
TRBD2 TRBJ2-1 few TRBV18 CASSPRSTSGRRIGYNEQFF TGTGCCAGCTCACCTCGTTCGACTAGCGGACGACGAATTGGATACAATGAGCAGTTCTTC
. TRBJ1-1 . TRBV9 CASSPSRGRENTEAFF TGTGCCAGCAGCCCATCCCGCGGTCGGGAGAACACTGAAGCTTTCTTT
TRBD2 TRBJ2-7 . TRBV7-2 CASRSTSGRAREQYF TGTGCCAGCAGGTCGACTAGCGGGAGGGCCCGGGAGCAGTACTTC
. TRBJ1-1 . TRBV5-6 CASSFGGNTEAFF TGTGCCAGCAGCTTTGGAGGGAACACTGAAGCTTTCTTT
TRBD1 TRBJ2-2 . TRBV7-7 CASSLAPRTRGLRTGELFF TGTGCCAGCAGCTTAGCGCCGAGGACCAGGGGGCTACGCACCGGGGAGCTGTTTTTT
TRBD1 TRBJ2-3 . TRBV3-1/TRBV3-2 CASSRGQEQYF TGTGCCAGCAGCAGAGGACAGGAGCAGTATTTT
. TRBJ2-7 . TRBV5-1 CDPRALSHEQYF TGCGACCCCCGAGCACTATCCCACGAGCAGTACTTC
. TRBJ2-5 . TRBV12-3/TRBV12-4 CASSLGGEETQYF TGTGCCAGCAGTTTGGGGGGTGAAGAGACCCAGTACTTC
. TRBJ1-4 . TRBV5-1 CASRDGQGEKLFF TGCGCCAGCAGGGACGGCCAGGGAGAAAAACTGTTTTTT
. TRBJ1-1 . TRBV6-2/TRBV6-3 CASSYPSGRGGRVNTEAFF TGTGCCAGCAGTTACCCCTCCGGAAGGGGCGGCCGAGTGAACACTGAAGCTTTCTTT
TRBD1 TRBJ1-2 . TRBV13 CASSLNRDRALIYGYTF TGTGCCAGCAGCTTAAACCGGGACAGGGCTCTGATCTATGGCTACACCTTC